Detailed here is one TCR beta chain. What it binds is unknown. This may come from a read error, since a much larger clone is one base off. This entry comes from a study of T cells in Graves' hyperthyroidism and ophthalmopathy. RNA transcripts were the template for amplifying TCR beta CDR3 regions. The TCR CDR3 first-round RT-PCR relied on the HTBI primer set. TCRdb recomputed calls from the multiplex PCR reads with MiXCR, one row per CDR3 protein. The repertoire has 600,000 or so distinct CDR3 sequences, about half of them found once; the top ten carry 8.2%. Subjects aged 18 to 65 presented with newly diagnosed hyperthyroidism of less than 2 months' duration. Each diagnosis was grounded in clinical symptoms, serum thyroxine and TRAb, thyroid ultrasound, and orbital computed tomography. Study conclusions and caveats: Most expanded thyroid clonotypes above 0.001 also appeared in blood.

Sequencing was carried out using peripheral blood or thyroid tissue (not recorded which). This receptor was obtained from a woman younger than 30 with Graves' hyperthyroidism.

The CDR3 bases are TGTGCCAGCAGTGAATGGGAGACTGAAGCTTTCTTT. The encoded protein is CASSEWETEAFF. The chain joins TRBV10-3 to TRBJ1-1; D gene ambiguous. Germline-derived CDR1 and CDR2 are ENHRY and SYGVKD. This CDR3 has 12 amino acids.